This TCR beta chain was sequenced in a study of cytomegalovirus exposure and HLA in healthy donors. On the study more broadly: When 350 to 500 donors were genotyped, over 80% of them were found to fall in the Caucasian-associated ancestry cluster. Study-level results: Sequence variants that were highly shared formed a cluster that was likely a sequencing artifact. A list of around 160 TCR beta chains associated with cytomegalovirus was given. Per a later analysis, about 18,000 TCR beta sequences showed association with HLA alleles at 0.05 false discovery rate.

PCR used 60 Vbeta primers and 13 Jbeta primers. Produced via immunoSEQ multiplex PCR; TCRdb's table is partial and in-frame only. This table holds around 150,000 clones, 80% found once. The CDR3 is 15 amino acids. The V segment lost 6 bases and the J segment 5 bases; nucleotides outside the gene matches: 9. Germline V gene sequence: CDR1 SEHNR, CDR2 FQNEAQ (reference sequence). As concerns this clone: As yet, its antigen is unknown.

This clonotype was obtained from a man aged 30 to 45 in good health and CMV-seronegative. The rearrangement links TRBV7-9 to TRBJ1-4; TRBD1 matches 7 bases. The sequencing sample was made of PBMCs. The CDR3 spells CASRPNRGPNEKLFF. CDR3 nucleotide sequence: TGTGCCAGCAGGCCGAACAGGGGCCCGAATGAAAAACTGTTTTTT. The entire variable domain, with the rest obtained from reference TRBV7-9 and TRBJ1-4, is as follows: DTGVSQNPRHKITKRGQNVTFRCDPISEHNRLYWYRQTLGQGPEFLTYFQNEAQLEKSRLLSDRFSAERPKGSFSTLEIQRTEQGDSAMYLCASRPNRGPNEKLFFGSGTQLSVL.